This TCR beta chain was recovered during a study of blood T cell repertoires in COVID-19. The protocol was immunoSEQ multiplex PCR, while the TCRdb copy is restricted to in-frame clones and leaves out a portion. The table shows roughly 75,000 clones, with 75% to 90% occurring only once. The TCR comes from a man aged 80 or over with COVID-19, enrolled during active disease. Sequencing was carried out using peripheral blood.

CDR3 amino acids: CASSLARAPLMNTEAFF. The CDR3 DNA sequence: TGTGCCAGCAGCTTGGCCAGGGCCCCTCTCATGAACACTGAAGCTTTCTTT. This chain joins TRBV5-5 and TRBJ1-1; maybe TRBD1 (5 bases). This CDR3 has 17 residues. The ends were cut back, 0 bases at V and 0 bases at J, with 15 bases in the middle. The germline V gene has CDR1 SGHKS and CDR2 YYEKEE (reference sequence).